This T cell receptor (beta chain) was sequenced for a study of cytomegalovirus exposure and HLA in healthy donors. Findings and caveats of the study: In a later analysis, TCR beta V- and J-gene trimming showed a link to a missense DCLRE1C variant. In a later analysis, at a false discovery rate of 0.05, approximately 15,000 TCR beta sequences matched HLA alleles. Most TCRs appeared rarely, but some public TCRs recurred in many donors. Earlier analysis yielded a pattern in which most TCR beta V segments were productive about 90% or about 30% of the time.

With 60 Vbeta and 13 Jbeta primers, the PCR was carried out. The method was immunoSEQ multiplex PCR; TCRdb's version includes in-frame clones alone and lacks a portion of them. The sample records approximately 89,000 clones, roughly 76% being singletons. Comments on this clone: Its antigen remains unidentified.

This CDR3 region has 13 residues. V dropped 4 bases and J dropped 5 bases, with 14 bases sitting between them. Germline V lookup: CDR1 GTSNPN, CDR2 SVGIG (reference sequence). The specimen sequenced was PBMCs. The sequence derives from a female donor in good health and CMV-seronegative. The V call is TRBV30, the J call TRBJ1-1; D not certain. CDR3 amino acids: CAWTDGSRTEAFF. CDR3 DNA: TGTGCCTGGACAGACGGGTCTCGGACTGAAGCTTTCTTT.